The 23 T cell receptor beta chains below all came from one sample that was sequenced in a study of blood T cell repertoires in COVID-19. Data came from immunoSEQ multiplex PCR; TCRdb stores just in-frame clones and leaves some out. The sample records fewer than 700,000 clones, about 89% being singletons. Input material: peripheral blood. Receptors originate from a woman between 45 and 65 years old with COVID-19, enrolled during active disease.

The gene calls are TRBV9 and TRBJ2-7; D remains ambiguous. Trimming took off 2 bases at V and 6 bases at J, with 12 bases between the two ends. This CDR3 has 13 residues. Germline V gene sequence: CDR1 SGDLS, CDR2 YYNGEE. The CDR3, as DNA: TGTGCCAGCAGCGTGGCGCCGGGTGGCGAGCAGTACTTC. Translated, it gives CASSVAPGGEQYF.

CDR3 bases: TGTGCTAGTGGTCCTCGAGGTGATACGCAGTATTTT. It yields the protein CASGPRGDTQYF. The chain couples TRBV12-5 to TRBJ2-3, with D uncertain. The CDR3 runs to 12 residues. Trimming removed 5 bases from V and 6 bases from J, with 9 bases in between. Looked up from germline, CDR1 is LGHNT and CDR2 is FRNRAP.

The rearrangement joins TRBV12-5 to TRBJ2-3; 7 positions agree with TRBD2. The germline CDR1 and CDR2 sequences are LGHNT and FRNRAP. V was pared by 4 bases and J by 5 bases, with 6 bases of the junction left unmatched. CDR3 length: 14 residues. The CDR3 loop is CASGSGRAKDTQYF. The CDR3 DNA reads as TGTGCTAGTGGTTCGGGGAGGGCGAAAGATACGCAGTATTTT.

Remarks on this clone: The same CDR3 also results from other DNA sequences found in this sample. DNA of the CDR3: TGTGCCAGCAGTTCACAGGGAGGGAACGAAAAACTGTTTTTT. Its protein is CASSSQGGNEKLFF. The chain recombines TRBV28 with TRBJ1-4; D may be TRBD1 (6 bases). From germline, CDR1 is MDHEN and CDR2 SYDVKM. The CDR3 runs to 14 residues. V was cut by 4 bases and J by 8 bases, with 14 bases left in between.

The V gene is TRBV9, the J gene TRBJ1-2; 9 nucleotides match TRBD1. CDR1 and CDR2 from the germline V gene are SGDLS and YYNGEE. This CDR3 contains 15 residues. Losses at the gene ends were 3 bases for V and 3 bases for J; bases not matched to a gene: 6. The DNA of the CDR3 is TGTGCCAGCAGCGAGGGACAGGGTTCTCACTATGGCTACACCTTC. Protein: CASSEGQGSHYGYTF.

This CDR3 is CASSLLATAYNEQFF. For the CDR3, the DNA is TGTGCCAGCAGTCTACTAGCAACGGCCTACAATGAGCAGTTCTTC. The genes are TRBV3-1 (or the pseudogene TRBV3-2) and TRBJ2-1, with D perhaps TRBD2 (6 bases). V lost 6 bases to trimming and J lost 2 bases, with 14 bases between them. The CDR3 runs to 15 residues. CDR1 is LGHDT and CDR2 is YNNKEL in the germline V gene (reference sequence).

V gene TRBV24-1 combines with J gene TRBJ2-3; TRBD1 matches at 8 bases. V was clipped by 5 bases and J by 3 bases; unmatched bases: 9. The CDR3 runs 16 residues. Germline V gene lookup returns CDR1 KGHDR and CDR2 SFDVKD. CDR3 in amino acids: CATSGSTGVRTDTQYF. In DNA form, the CDR3 reads TGTGCCACCAGTGGCTCGACAGGGGTGAGGACAGATACGCAGTATTTT.

This chain connects TRBV30 to TRBJ1-3; D perhaps matches TRBD1 (6 bases). Trimming took 3 bases from V and 2 from J, leaving 14 bases between them. Germline CDR1 is GTSNPN and CDR2 is SVGIG (reference sequence). The CDR3 runs 15 residues. The CDR3 is CAWSFQGKAGNTIYF. The CDR3 DNA reads as TGTGCCTGGAGCTTCCAGGGGAAGGCTGGAAACACCATATATTTT.

The chain has TRBV6-5 and TRBJ2-3, with 8 bases that match TRBD2. J was trimmed by 2 bases and V by 10 bases; bases with no gene match: 11. This CDR3 contains 15 residues. Germline V gives CDR1 MNHEY, CDR2 SVGAGI. The CDR3 here is CATSQRGGLTDTQYF. CDR3 DNA sequence: TGTGCCACCTCTCAACGGGGGGGGCTCACAGATACGCAGTATTTT.

The gene calls are TRBV5-1 and TRBJ1-4; D gene ambiguous. V lost 4 bases, J lost 10 bases, and 20 bases lay in between. The CDR3 is made up of 15 amino acids. Germline CDR1 is SGHRS and CDR2 is YFSETQ. CDR3 region: CASSPDEGGLVKLFF. The DNA for the CDR3 is TGCGCCAGCAGCCCGGACGAGGGCGGACTAGTAAAACTGTTTTTT.

The chain joins TRBV4-2 to TRBJ2-2, with 13 bases identical to TRBD2. The CDR3 is 18 amino acids. From germline, CDR1 is LGHNA and CDR2 YNFKEQ. V trimming: 0 bases; J trimming: 2 bases; junction bases outside the gene matches: 3. The CDR3: CASSQEGLAGINTGELFF. CDR3 nucleotides: TGTGCCAGCAGCCAAGAGGGACTAGCGGGGATTAACACCGGGGAGCTGTTTTTT.

This chain joins TRBV10-3 and TRBJ2-1, with 10 nucleotides matching TRBD1. The CDR3 extends over 13 amino acids. V lost 11 bases, J lost 9 bases, and 10 bases stayed unmatched. Germline lookup yields CDR1 ENHRY and CDR2 SYGVKD. CDR3 DNA sequence: TGTGCCTCCTGGGACAGGGGTCACAGTGAGCAGTTCTTC. This gives the protein CASWDRGHSEQFF.

V gene TRBV4-2 combines with J gene TRBJ1-2; 7 bases line up with TRBD1. The CDR3 contains 16 residues. CDR1 is LGHNA and CDR2 is YNFKEQ in the germline V gene. V was pared by 0 bases and J by 6 bases, with 10 bases of the junction left unmatched. The DNA for the CDR3 is TGTGCCAGCAGCCAAGATGGGCGACAGGGCTACGATGGCTACACCTTC. It yields the protein CASSQDGRQGYDGYTF.

CDR3 coding DNA: TGTGCCAGCAGTCAGGGGGCTGAAGCTTTCTTT. Protein product: CASSQGAEAFF. This rearrangement joins TRBV12-3 or TRBV12-4 to TRBJ1-1, with 7 nucleotides matching TRBD1. Trimming at V came to 5 bases and at J to 6 bases, leaving 0 bases not matched to a gene. The CDR3 loop spans 11 amino acids.

The chain links TRBV4-1 to TRBJ1-1; D not resolved. The CDR3 runs 13 residues. Trimming stripped 4 bases from V and 3 bases from J, with 9 bases between. CDR1 is MGHRA and CDR2 is YSYEKL in the germline V gene. The CDR3 is CASSLPGDTEAFF. The CDR3 region has the DNA TGCGCCAGCAGCCTCCCCGGGGACACTGAAGCTTTCTTT.

CDR3 amino acids: CASSPRLDNEQFF. In DNA form, the CDR3 reads TGTGCCAGCAGCCCCAGACTAGACAATGAGCAGTTCTTC. This chain uses TRBV5-6 with TRBJ2-1, with D possibly being TRBD2 (6 bases). Germline lookup yields CDR1 SGHDT and CDR2 YYEEEE. V was cut by 4 bases and J by 5 bases, with 10 bases left in between. The CDR3 has 13 amino acids.

In DNA, the CDR3 is TGTGCCAGTAGTTACAGGGCTGGAAACACCATATATTTT. Protein product: CASSYRAGNTIYF. The J gene is TRBJ1-3, the V gene TRBV19; a weak D match, TRBD1 (6 bases). The V and J ends lost 5 bases and 2 bases respectively, with 7 bases between them. This CDR3 contains 13 residues. CDR1 LNHDA and CDR2 SQIVND come from the germline V gene (reference sequence).

The V gene is TRBV30, the J gene TRBJ2-3; 8 bases match TRBD2. This CDR3 has 13 amino acids. Germline assignment: CDR1 GTSNPN and CDR2 SVGIG (reference sequence). Losses at the gene ends were 5 bases for V and 0 bases for J; bases not matched to a gene: 1. The CDR3 loop is CAWASGSTDTQYF. The CDR3 DNA is TGTGCCTGGGCTAGCGGGAGCACAGATACGCAGTATTTT.

This chain joins TRBV12-3 or TRBV12-4 and TRBJ1-3, with unresolved D. The CDR3 is 11 amino acids. V was pared by 6 bases and J by 3 bases, with 3 bases between. The CDR3, as DNA: TGTGCCAGCAGCTTTGGAAACACCATATATTTT. Translation gives CASSFGNTIYF.

J is TRBJ1-1 and V is TRBV18; D unresolved. The CDR3 runs to 14 residues. V lost 3 bases and J lost 1, with 9 bases in between. Germline assignment: CDR1 KGHSH and CDR2 LQKENI. CDR3 amino acids: CASSPNWSNTEAFF. The CDR3 bases are TGTGCCAGCTCACCCAACTGGTCGAACACTGAAGCTTTCTTT.

This clone was seen just once. V usage is TRBV3-1 (or the pseudogene TRBV3-2) and J usage is TRBJ1-6; D perhaps matches TRBD1 (5 bases). The CDR3 contains 16 residues. V was shortened by 3 bases and J by 14 bases, with 23 bases between the two germline ends. CDR1 is LGHDT and CDR2 is YNNKEL in the germline V gene (reference sequence). The CDR3 DNA sequence: TGTGCCAGCAGCCAGGCAGGCCCGGCAGGTGGGGGGGCCCTCCACTTT. Translated: CASSQAGPAGGGALHF.

V usage is TRBV2 and J usage is TRBJ2-7; 8 nucleotides align to TRBD1. The CDR3 has 15 amino acids. With V trimmed by 4 bases and J by 0 bases, 5 bases remained unmatched. In germline, CDR1 is SNHLY, CDR2 FYNNEI. DNA for the CDR3: TGTGCCAGCAGTGGCGGGACAGGCCTCTCCTACGAGCAGTACTTC. Its protein product is CASSGGTGLSYEQYF.

This chain links TRBV10-3 with TRBJ1-2; D is unresolved. Germline V gives CDR1 ENHRY, CDR2 SYGVKD. The CDR3 length is 13 residues. V was cut by 10 bases and J by 2 bases, with 14 bases left in between. CDR3 coding DNA: TGTGCCACGGTCGACGGGATCAACTATGGCTACACCTTC. Amino acids: CATVDGINYGYTF.